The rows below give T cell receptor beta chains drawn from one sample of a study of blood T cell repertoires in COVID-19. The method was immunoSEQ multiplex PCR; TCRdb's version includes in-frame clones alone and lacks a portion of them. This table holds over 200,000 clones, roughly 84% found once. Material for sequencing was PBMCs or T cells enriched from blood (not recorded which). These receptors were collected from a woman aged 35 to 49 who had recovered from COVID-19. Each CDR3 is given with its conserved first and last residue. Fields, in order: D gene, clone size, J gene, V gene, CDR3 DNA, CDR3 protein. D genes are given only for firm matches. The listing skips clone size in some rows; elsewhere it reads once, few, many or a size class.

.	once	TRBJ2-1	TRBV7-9	TGTGCCAGCAGCTTAGGAGGAGGGTACAATGAGCAGTTCTTC	CASSLGGGYNEQFF
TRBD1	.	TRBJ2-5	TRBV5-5	TGTGCCAGCAGCACAACAGGGGGCCAAGAGACCCAGTACTTC	CASSTTGGQETQYF
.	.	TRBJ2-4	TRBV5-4	TGTGCCAGCAGAAAGGGACTAGCCAAAAACATTCAGTACTTC	CASRKGLAKNIQYF
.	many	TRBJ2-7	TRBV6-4	TGTGCCAGCAGTGACCGGGACACCTACGAGCAGTACTTC	CASSDRDTYEQYF
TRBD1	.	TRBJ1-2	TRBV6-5	TGTGCCAGCAGGGTGACAGGGAACTATGGCTACACCTTC	CASRVTGNYGYTF
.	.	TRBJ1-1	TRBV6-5	TGTGCCAGCTATACGCCATGGAGGAACACTGAAGCTTTCTTT	CASYTPWRNTEAFF
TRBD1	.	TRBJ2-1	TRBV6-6	TGTGCCAGCAGTCACGGGACAGGGGTCCTCTCCTCTACGAATGAGCAGTTCTTC	CASSHGTGVLSSTNEQFF
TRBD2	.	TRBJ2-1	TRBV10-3	TGTGCCATCAGTGAGCTGGCTAGCGGACATGAGCAGTTCTTC	CAISELASGHEQFF
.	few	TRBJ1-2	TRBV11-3	TGTGCCAGCAGCTTTAAAGCGACAGGCCATGGCTACACCTTC	CASSFKATGHGYTF
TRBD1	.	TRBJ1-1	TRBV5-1	TGCGCCAGCAGCTTGACCGGGACAGGGACCCAGAACACTGAAGCTTTCTTT	CASSLTGTGTQNTEAFF
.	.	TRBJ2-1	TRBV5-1	TGCGCCAGCAGTTCTACCCCGAATTCCTACAATGAGCAGTTCTTC	CASSSTPNSYNEQFF
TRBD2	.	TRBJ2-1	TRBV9	TGTGCCAGCCAGGCAGTGGGACTACCCGCTGGTGAGCAGTTCTTC	CASQAVGLPAGEQFF
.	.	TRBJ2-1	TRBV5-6	TGTGCCAGCAGCTTCACAGGGAATGAGCAGTTCTTC	CASSFTGNEQFF
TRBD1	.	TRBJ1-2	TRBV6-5	TGTGCCAGTCAATCCGGGGGACAGGGGAAGGATGGCTACACCTTC	CASQSGGQGKDGYTF
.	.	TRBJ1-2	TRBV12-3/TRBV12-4	TGTGCCAGCAGTTCCCTCCCTAACTATGGCTACACCTTC	CASSSLPNYGYTF
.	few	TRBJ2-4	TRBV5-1	TGCGCCAGCAGCTTGGAACTAGCCAAAAACATTCAGTACTTC	CASSLELAKNIQYF
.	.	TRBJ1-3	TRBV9	TGTGCCAGCAGCGTAGCTTCCGGGGCTGGAAACACCATATATTTT	CASSVASGAGNTIYF
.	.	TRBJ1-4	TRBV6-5	TGTGCCAGCAGCGAGGACTGGGGGCAGGGAAAACTGTTTTTT	CASSEDWGQGKLFF
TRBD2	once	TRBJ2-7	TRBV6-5	TGTGCCAGCAGGCGGGAGGCCGCCTACGAGCAGTACTTC	CASRREAAYEQYF
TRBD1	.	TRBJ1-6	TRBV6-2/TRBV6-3	TGTGCCAGCAGTTACGAGACAGGGGGCGAATCACCCCTCCACTTT	CASSYETGGESPLHF
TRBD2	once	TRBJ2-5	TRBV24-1	TGTGCCACCAGTGAGAATTTCGGACTAGCGGAGACCCAGTACTTC	CATSENFGLAETQYF
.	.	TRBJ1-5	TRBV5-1	TGCGCCAGCAGCCCGGTCGGAGGGGGCAATCAGCCCCAGCATTTT	CASSPVGGGNQPQHF
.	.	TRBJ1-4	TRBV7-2	TGTGCCAGCAGCCCGCGTTCCCTGATGAAACTGTTTTTT	CASSPRSLMKLFF
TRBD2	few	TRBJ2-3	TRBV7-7	TGTGCCAGCAGCCGAGGGGCTAGCGGGGTCACAGATACGCAGTATTTT	CASSRGASGVTDTQYF
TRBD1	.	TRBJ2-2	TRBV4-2	TGTGCCAGCAGCCTAACAGGGGCTAACACCGGGGAGCTGTTTTTT	CASSLTGANTGELFF
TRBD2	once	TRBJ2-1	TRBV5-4	TGTGCCAGCAGCGTAGGACTAGCGGGAGAAGGCAATGAGCAGTTCTTC	CASSVGLAGEGNEQFF
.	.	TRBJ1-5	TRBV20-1	TGCAGTGCTAGTGGGATGGGACACATAAATCAGCCCCAGCATTTT	CSASGMGHINQPQHF
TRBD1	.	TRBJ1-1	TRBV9	TGTGCCAGCAGCGCGGGACAGGGACGGAACACTGAAGCTTTCTTT	CASSAGQGRNTEAFF
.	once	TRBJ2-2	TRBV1	TGCACCAGCAGCCAGACAGGGTTTAACACCGGGGAGCTGTTTTTT	CTSSQTGFNTGELFF
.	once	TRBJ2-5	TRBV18	TGTGCCAGCTCACCACCAAGCGGGCAAGAGACCCAGTACTTC	CASSPPSGQETQYF
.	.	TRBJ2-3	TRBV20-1	TGCAGTGCTCGAAACTCGAGGACGCAGTATTTT	CSARNSRTQYF
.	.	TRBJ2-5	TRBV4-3	TGCGCCAGCAGCCCCAGCTGGGGTAGCGGAGGGGAGACCCAGTACTTC	CASSPSWGSGGETQYF
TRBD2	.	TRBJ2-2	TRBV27	TGTGCCAGCAGTTTTCGGGGGGAGAACACCGGGGAGCTGTTTTTT	CASSFRGENTGELFF
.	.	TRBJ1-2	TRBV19	TGTGCCAGTAGTTCCTCACAGGGCTCCACCTATGGCTACACCTTC	CASSSSQGSTYGYTF
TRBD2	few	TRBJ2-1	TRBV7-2	TGTGCCAGCAGCTTATTTGCGCGGGAGACCTACAATGAGCAGTTCTTC	CASSLFARETYNEQFF
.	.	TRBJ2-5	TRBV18	TGTGCCAGCTCACCAGGGAGGGAGACCCAGTACTTC	CASSPGRETQYF
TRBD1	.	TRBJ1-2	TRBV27	TGTGCCAGCAGTCCCGCAACAGGGGCCTACTATGGCTACACCTTC	CASSPATGAYYGYTF
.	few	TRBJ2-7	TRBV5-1	TGCGCCAGCAGCTTGACTAGCACGGATGAGCAGTACTTC	CASSLTSTDEQYF
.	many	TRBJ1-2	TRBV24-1	TGTGCCACCAGTGACTACAACGACGGGGTCTATGGCTACACCTTC	CATSDYNDGVYGYTF
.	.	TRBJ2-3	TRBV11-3	TGTGCCAGCAGCTCCGAGGCTGGGTCCGCGGCCCTTCGCACAGATACGCAGTATTTT	CASSSEAGSAALRTDTQYF
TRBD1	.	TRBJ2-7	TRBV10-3	TGTGCCATCAGTCGGGACAGGGAAAGCTACGAGCAGTACTTC	CAISRDRESYEQYF
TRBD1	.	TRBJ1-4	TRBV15	TGTGCCACCAAGGGACAGGGATCCGAAAAACTGTTTTTT	CATKGQGSEKLFF
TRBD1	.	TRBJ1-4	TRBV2	TGTGCCGGAGGACCGGGACAGCCTTTTGCAACTAATGAAAAACTGTTTTTT	CAGGPGQPFATNEKLFF
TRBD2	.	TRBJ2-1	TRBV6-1	TGTGCCAGCAGTGGAACCCCGGGACTAGCGGTCAATGAGCAGTTCTTC	CASSGTPGLAVNEQFF
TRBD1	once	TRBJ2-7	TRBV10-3	TGTGCCATCAGGGACCGACAGGGCCACGAGCAGTACTTC	CAIRDRQGHEQYF
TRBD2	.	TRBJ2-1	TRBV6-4	TGTGCCAGCAGTGACCAGCGGGGCGGCGAGCAGTTCTTC	CASSDQRGGEQFF
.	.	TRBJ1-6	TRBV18	TGTGCCAGCTCACCGTCCGGAGGGAATTCACCCCTCCACTTT	CASSPSGGNSPLHF
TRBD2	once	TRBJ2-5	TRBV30	TGTGCCTGGAGTGTACGCCTAGCGGGAAACTTC	CAWSVRLAGNF
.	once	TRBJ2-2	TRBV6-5	TGTGCCAGCAAACGCAGGGGTTTGAGCACCGGGGAGCTGTTTTTT	CASKRRGLSTGELFF
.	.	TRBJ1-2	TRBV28	TGTGCCAGCAGTTTACGGAGGGGAAGGTATGGCTACACCTTC	CASSLRRGRYGYTF
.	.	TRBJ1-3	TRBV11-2	TGTGCCAGCAGCTTCACAGGCGGCGGAAACACCATATATTTT	CASSFTGGGNTIYF
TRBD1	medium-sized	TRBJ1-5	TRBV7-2	TGTGCCAGCAGCTTAGAACAGGGGCTCAATCAGCCCCAGCATTTT	CASSLEQGLNQPQHF